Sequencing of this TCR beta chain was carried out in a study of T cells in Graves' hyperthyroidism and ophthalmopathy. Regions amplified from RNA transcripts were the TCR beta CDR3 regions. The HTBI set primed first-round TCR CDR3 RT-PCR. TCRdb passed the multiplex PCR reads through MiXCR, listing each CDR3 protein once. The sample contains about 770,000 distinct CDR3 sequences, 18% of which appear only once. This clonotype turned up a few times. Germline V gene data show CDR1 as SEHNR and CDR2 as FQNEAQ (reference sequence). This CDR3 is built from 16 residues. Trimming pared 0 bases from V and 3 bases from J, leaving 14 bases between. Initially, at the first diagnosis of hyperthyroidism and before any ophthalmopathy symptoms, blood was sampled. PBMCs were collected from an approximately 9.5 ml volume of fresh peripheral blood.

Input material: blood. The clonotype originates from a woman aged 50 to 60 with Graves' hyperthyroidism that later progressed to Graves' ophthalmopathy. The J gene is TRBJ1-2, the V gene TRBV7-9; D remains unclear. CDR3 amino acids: CASSLALLAWDYGYTF. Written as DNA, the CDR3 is TGTGCCAGCAGCTTAGCGCTATTAGCGTGGGACTATGGCTACACCTTC. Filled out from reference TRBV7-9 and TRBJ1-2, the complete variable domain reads DTGVSQNPRHKITKRGQNVTFRCDPISEHNRLYWYRQTLGQGPEFLTYFQNEAQLEKSRLLSDRFSAERPKGSFSTLEIQRTEQGDSAMYLCASSLALLAWDYGYTFGSGTRLTVV.